The source of this TCR beta chain is a study of blood T cell repertoires in COVID-19. About the study: Sample material is recorded as cDNA or gDNA derived from T cells, B-cell-depleted T cells, or PBMCs.

Germline CDR1 is MNHEY and CDR2 is SVGAGI. The CDR3 consists of 15 residues. Germline trimming cut 5 bases from V and 0 bases from J; bases unmatched to any gene: 4. Measured with immunoSEQ multiplex PCR; TCRdb has only the in-frame clones, and not every one. The top ten clones hold 5% to 6% of a sample with approximately 400,000 clones, over 80% of them seen once. Remarks on this clone: Additional DNA sequences in this sample encode the identical CDR3.

In terms of age and location, participants ranged from roughly 18 to 95 years and lived in roughly 22 US areas. Cohorts were based on clinical histories the participants reported. Sequenced material: PBMCs or T cells enriched from blood (not recorded which). The chain has TRBV6-5 and TRBJ2-1; 7 nucleotides align to TRBD2. This TCR was sampled from a woman in her fifties or sixties who had recovered from COVID-19. The CDR3 region is CASSLAASSYNEQFF. CDR3 nucleotides: TGTGCCAGCAGTCTAGCGGCAAGCTCCTACAATGAGCAGTTCTTC.